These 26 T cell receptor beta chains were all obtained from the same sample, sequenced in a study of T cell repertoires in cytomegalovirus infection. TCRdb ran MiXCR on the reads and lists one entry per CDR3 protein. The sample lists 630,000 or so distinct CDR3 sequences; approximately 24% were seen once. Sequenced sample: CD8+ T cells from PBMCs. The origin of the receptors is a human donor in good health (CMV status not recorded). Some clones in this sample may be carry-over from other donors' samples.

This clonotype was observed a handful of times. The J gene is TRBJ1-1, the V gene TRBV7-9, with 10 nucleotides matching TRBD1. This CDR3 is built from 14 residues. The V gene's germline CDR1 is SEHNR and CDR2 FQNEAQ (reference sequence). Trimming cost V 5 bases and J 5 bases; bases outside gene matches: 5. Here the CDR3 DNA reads TGTGCCAGCAGCACGACAGGGGGCTTGACTGAAGCTTTCTTT. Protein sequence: CASSTTGGLTEAFF.

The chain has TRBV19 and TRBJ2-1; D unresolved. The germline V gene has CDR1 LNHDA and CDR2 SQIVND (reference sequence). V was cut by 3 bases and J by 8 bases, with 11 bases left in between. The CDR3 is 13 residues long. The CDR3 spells CASSILLGYEQFF. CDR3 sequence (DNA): TGTGCCAGTAGTATTTTGCTAGGGTATGAGCAGTTCTTC.

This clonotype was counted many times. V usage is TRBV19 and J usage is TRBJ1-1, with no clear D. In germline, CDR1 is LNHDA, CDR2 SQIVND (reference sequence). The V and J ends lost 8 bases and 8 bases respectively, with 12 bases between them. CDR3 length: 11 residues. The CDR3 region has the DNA TGTGCCAGTTTAATGGCAGCAGAAGCTTTCTTT. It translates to CASLMAAEAFF.

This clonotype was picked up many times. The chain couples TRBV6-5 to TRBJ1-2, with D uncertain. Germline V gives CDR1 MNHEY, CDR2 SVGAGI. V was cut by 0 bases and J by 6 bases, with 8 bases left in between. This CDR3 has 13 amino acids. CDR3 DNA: TGTGCCAGCAGTTACTCAAAGGCACATGGCTACACCTTC. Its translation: CASSYSKAHGYTF.

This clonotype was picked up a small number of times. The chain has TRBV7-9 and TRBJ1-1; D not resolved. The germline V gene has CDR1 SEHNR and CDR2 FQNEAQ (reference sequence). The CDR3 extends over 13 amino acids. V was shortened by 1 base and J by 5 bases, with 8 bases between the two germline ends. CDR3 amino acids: CASSLVEWTEAFF. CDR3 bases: TGTGCCAGCAGCTTAGTGGAGTGGACTGAAGCTTTCTTT.

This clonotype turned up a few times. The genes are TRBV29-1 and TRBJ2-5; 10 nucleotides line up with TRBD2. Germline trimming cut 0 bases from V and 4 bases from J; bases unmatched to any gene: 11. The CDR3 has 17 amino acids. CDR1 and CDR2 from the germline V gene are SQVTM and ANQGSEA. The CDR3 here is CSVEDFQGASGGETQYF. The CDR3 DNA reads TGCAGCGTTGAAGATTTTCAGGGAGCTAGCGGGGGAGAGACCCAGTACTTC.

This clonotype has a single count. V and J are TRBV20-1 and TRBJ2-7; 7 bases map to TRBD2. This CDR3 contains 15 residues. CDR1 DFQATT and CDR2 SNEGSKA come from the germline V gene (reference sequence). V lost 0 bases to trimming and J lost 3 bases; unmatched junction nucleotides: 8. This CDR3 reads CSAREGDGGIYEQYV. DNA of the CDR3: TGCAGTGCTAGAGAAGGGGACGGGGGGATCTACGAGCAGTACGTC.

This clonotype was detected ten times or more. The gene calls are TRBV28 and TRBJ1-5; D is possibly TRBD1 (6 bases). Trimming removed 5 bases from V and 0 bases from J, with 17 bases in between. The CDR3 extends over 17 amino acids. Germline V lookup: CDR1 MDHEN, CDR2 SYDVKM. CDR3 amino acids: CASSPEVGGDSNQPQHF. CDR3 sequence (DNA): TGTGCCAGCAGTCCAGAAGTCGGGGGCGATAGCAATCAGCCCCAGCATTTT. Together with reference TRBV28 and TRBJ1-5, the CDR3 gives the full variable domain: DVKVTQSSRYLVKRTGEKVFLECVQDMDHENMFWYRQDPGLGLRLIYFSYDVKMKEKGDIPEGYSVSREKKERFSLILESASTNQTSMYLCASSPEVGGDSNQPQHFGDGTRLSIL.

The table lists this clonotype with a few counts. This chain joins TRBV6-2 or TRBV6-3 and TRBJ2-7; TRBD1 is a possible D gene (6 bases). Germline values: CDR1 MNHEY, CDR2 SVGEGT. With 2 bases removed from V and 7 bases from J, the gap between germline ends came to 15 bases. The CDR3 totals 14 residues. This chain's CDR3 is CASSYAKGVREQYF. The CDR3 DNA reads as TGTGCCAGCAGTTACGCGAAGGGGGTGAGGGAGCAGTACTTC.

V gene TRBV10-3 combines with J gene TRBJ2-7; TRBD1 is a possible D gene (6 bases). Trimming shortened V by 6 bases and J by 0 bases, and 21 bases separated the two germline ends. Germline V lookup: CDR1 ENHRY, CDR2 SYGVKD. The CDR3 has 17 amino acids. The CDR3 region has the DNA TGTGCCATCAGCCGAAGTAGCGACAGGTCGAGCTCCTACGAGCAGTACGTC. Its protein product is CAISRSSDRSSSYEQYV.

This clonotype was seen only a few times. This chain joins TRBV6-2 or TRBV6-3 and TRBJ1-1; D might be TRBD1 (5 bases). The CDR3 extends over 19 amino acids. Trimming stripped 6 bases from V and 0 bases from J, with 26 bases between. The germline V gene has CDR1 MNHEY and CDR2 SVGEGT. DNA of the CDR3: TGTGCCAGCAGCCTGGGGAGTACAGAGAGGACATACTTGAACACTGAAGCTTTCTTT. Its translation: CASSLGSTERTYLNTEAFF.

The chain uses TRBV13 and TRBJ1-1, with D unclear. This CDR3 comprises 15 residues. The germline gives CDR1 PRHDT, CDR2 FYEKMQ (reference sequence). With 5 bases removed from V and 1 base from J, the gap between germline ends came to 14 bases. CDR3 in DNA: TGTGCCAGCAGCCCAATACTACGGGAGAACACTGAAGCTTTCTTT. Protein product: CASSPILRENTEAFF. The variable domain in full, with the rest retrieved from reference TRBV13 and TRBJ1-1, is AAGVIQSPRHLIKEKRETATLKCYPIPRHDTVYWYQQGPGQDPQFLISFYEKMQSDKGSIPDRFSAQQFSDYHSELNMSSLELGDSALYFCASSPILRENTEAFFGQGTRLTVV.

CDR3 in amino acids: CASSSLAPGEQFF. CDR3 in DNA: TGTGCCAGCAGTTCCCTAGCGCCCGGGGAGCAGTTCTTC. The V and J genes are TRBV6-2 or TRBV6-3 and TRBJ2-1; TRBD2 might be the D (6 bases). Trimming took 4 bases from V and 10 from J, leaving 14 bases between them. There are 13 residues in the CDR3. In germline, CDR1 is MNHEY, CDR2 SVGEGT.

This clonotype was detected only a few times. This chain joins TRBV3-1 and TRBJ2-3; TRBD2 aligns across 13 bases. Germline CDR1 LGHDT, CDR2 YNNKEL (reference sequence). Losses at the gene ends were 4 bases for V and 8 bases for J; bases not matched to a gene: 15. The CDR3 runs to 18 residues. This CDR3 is CASSPYTTSGGFRVTQYF. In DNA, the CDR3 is TGTGCCAGCAGCCCATACACGACTAGCGGGGGGTTCCGGGTTACGCAGTATTTT.

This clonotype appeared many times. The CDR3 coding sequence is TGTGCCAGCAGTTACCTGTTGGGACAGGGGGCATCGACAGATACGCAGTATTTT. As protein: CASSYLLGQGASTDTQYF. V usage is TRBV6-2 or TRBV6-3 and J usage is TRBJ2-3; 12 bases are shared with TRBD1. The V and J ends lost 2 bases and 3 bases, in that order; junction bases with no gene match: 9. This CDR3 has 18 amino acids. Germline-derived CDR1 and CDR2 are MNHEY and SVGEGT.

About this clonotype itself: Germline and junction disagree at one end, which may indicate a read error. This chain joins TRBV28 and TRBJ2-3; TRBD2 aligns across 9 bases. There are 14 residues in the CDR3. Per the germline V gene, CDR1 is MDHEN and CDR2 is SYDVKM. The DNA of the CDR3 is TGTGTCAGCACCCTAGCGGGGCTCACAGATACGCAGTATTTT. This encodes CVSTLAGLTDTQYF.

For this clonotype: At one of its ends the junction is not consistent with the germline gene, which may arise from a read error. CDR3 sequence reads: CASSTRQGSSPGANVLTF. As DNA, the CDR3 is TGTGCCAGCAGCACGCGACAGGGGTCCTCCCCTGGAGCCAACGTCCTGACTTTC. The chain combines TRBV9 with TRBJ2-6; 8 bases are a match to TRBD1. Germline V gene data show CDR1 as SGDLS and CDR2 as YYNGEE. The CDR3 is made up of 18 amino acids.

CDR3 DNA: TGTGCCAGCAGTCCGACTAACGGGGGGGCAAATGAGCAGTTCTTC. This translates into CASSPTNGGANEQFF. This chain connects TRBV6-5 to TRBJ2-1, with 8 bases that match TRBD2. V was clipped by 5 bases and J by 7 bases; unmatched bases: 10. The CDR3 covers 15 residues. Germline V CDR1 and CDR2: MNHEY, SVGAGI.

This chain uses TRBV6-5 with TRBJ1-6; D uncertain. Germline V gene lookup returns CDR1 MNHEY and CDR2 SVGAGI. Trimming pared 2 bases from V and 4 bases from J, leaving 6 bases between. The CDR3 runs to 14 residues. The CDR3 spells CASSYQIYNSPLHF. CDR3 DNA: TGTGCCAGCAGTTACCAAATATATAATTCACCCCTCCACTTT.

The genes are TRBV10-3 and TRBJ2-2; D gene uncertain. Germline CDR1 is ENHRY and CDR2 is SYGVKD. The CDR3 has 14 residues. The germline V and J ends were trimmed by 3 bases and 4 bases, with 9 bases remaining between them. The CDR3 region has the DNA TGTGCCATCAGTGAAGACATTTTCACCGGGGAGCTGTTTTTT. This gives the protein CAISEDIFTGELFF.

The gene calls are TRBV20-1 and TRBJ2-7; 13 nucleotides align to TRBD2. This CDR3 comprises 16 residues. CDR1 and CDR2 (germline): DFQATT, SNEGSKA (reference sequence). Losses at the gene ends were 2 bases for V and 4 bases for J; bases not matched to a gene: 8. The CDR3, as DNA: TGCAGTGCTAGAATTCCGGGACTAGCGGGGCCGTACGAGCAGTACTTC. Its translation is CSARIPGLAGPYEQYF.

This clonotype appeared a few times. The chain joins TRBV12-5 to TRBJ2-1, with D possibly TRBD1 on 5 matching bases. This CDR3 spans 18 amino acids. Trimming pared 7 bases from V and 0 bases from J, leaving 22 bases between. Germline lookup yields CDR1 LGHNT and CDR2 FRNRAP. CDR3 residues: CASAAGPNTISSYNEQFF. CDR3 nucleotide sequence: TGTGCTAGTGCCGCAGGGCCTAATACTATAAGCTCCTACAATGAGCAGTTCTTC.

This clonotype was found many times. For the CDR3, the DNA is TGTGCCAGCAGAGCGACCCGTATCCCTTACGAGCAGTACGTC. Protein sequence: CASRATRIPYEQYV. This chain links TRBV2 with TRBJ2-7; D gene unclear. The CDR3 runs 14 residues. Deletions cut 6 bases from V and 4 bases from J, with 16 bases between. Germline CDR1 SNHLY, CDR2 FYNNEI.

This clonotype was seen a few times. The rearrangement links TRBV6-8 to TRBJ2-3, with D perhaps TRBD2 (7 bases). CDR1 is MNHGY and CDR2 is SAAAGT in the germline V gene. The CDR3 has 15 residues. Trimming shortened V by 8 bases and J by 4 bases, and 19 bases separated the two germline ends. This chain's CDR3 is CASHVGGGRSDTQYF. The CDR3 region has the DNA TGTGCCAGCCACGTGGGGGGGGGGCGGTCAGATACGCAGTATTTT.

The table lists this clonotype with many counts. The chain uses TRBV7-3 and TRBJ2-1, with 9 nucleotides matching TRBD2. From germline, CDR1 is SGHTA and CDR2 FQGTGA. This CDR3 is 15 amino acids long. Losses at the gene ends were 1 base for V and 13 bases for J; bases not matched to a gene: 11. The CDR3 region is CASSLMRASGATQFF. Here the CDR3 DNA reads TGTGCCAGCAGCTTAATGCGGGCTAGCGGGGCGACTCAGTTCTTC.

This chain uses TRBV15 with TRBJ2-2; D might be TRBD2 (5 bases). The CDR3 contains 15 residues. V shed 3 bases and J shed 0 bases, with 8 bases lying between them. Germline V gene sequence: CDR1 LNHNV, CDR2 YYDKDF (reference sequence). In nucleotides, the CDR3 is TGTGCCACCAGCAGGTTACTAGCGAACACCGGGGAGCTGTTTTTT. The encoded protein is CATSRLLANTGELFF.